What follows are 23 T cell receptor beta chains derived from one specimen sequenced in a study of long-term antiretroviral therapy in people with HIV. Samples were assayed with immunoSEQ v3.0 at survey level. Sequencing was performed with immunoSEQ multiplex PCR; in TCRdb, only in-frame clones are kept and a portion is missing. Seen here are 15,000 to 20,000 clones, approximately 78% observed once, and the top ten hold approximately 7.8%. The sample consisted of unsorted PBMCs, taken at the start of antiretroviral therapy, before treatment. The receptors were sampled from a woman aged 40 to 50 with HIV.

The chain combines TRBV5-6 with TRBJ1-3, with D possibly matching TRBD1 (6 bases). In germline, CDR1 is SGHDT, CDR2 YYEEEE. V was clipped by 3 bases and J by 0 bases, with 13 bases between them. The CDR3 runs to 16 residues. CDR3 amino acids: CASSYGQPTSGNTIYF. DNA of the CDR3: TGTGCCAGCAGCTATGGACAGCCGACCTCTGGAAACACCATATATTTT.

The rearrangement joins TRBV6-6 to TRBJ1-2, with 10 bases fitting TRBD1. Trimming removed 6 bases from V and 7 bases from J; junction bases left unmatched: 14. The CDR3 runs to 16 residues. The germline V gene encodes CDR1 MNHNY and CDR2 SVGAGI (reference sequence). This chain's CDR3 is CASSPGTGATWGGYTF. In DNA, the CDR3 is TGTGCCAGCAGCCCCGGGACAGGGGCTACCTGGGGTGGCTACACCTTC.

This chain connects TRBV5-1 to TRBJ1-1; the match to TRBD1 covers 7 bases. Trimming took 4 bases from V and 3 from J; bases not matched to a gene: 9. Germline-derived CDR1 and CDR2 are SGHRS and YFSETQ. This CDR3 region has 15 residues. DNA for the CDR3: TGCGCCAGCAGCCCCGGACAGGCAGATTACACTGAAGCTTTCTTT. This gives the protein CASSPGQADYTEAFF.

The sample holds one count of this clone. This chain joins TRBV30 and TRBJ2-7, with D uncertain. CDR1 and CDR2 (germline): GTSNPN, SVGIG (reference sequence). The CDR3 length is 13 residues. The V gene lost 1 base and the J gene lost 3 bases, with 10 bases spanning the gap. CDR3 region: CAWSAGPLYEQYF. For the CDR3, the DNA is TGTGCCTGGAGTGCTGGGCCCCTCTACGAGCAGTACTTC. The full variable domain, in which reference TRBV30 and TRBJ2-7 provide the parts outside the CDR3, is SQTIHQWPATLVQPVGSPLSLECTVEGTSNPNLYWYRQAAGRGLQLLFYSVGIGQISSEVPQNLSASRPQDRQFILSSKKLLLSDSGFYLCAWSAGPLYEQYFGPGTRLTVT.

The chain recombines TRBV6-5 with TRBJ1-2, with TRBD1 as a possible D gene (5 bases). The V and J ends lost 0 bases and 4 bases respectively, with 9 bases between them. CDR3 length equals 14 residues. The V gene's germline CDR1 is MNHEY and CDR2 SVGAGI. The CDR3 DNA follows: TGTGCCAGCAGTTACTCTCAGGGCCGCTATGGCTACACCTTC. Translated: CASSYSQGRYGYTF.

The CDR3 nucleotides are TGCGCCAGCAGCCAAATGACAGGACTAGATGGCTACACCTTC. Translated: CASSQMTGLDGYTF. The rearrangement uses TRBV4-1 and TRBJ1-2; D is possibly TRBD1 (6 bases). V was pared by 2 bases and J by 6 bases, with 13 bases between. The CDR3 consists of 14 residues. The germline gives CDR1 MGHRA, CDR2 YSYEKL.

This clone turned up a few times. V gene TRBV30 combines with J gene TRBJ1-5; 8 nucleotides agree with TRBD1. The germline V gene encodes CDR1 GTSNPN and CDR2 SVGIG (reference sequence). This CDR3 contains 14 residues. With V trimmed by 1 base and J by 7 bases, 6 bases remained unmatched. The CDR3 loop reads CAWSGGTGWQPQHF. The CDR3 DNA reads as TGTGCCTGGAGTGGGGGGACAGGTTGGCAGCCCCAGCATTTT.

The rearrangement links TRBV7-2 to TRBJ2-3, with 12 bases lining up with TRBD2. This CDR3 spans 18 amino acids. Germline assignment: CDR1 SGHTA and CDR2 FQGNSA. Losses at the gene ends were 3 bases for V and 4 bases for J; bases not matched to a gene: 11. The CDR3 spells CASSFSPSGGAFADTQYF. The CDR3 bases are TGTGCCAGCAGCTTTAGCCCTAGCGGGGGGGCCTTCGCAGATACGCAGTATTTT.

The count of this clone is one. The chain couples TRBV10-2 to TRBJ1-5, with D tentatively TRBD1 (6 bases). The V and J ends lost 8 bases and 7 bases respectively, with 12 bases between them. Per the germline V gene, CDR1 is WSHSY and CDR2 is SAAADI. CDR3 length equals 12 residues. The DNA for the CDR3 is TGCGCCAGCCAACAGGGAGGACAGCCCCAGCATTTT. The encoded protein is CASQQGGQPQHF.

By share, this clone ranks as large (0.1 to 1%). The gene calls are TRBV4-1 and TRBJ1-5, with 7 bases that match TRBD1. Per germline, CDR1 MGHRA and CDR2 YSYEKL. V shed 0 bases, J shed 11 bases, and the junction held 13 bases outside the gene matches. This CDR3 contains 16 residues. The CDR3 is CASSQDRQGGTGAQHF. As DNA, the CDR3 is TGCGCCAGCAGCCAAGATCGCCAGGGGGGGACGGGGGCCCAGCATTTT.

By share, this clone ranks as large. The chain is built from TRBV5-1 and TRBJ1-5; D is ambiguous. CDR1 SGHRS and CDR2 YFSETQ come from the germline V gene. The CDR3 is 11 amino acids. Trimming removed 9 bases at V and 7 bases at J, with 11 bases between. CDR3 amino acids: CAIRREQPQHF. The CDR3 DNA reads TGCGCCATCCGGCGGGAACAGCCCCAGCATTTT. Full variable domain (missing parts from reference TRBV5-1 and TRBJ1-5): KAGVTQTPRYLIKTRGQQVTLSCSPISGHRSVSWYQQTPGQGLQFLFEYFSETQRNKGNFPGRFSGRQFSNSRSEMNVSTLELGDSALYLCAIRREQPQHFGDGTRLSIL.

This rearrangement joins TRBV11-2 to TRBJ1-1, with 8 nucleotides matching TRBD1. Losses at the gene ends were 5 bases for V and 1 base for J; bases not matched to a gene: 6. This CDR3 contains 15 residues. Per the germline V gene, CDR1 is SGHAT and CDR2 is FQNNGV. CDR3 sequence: CASSPRTGQNTEAFF. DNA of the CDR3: TGTGCCAGCAGCCCTCGGACAGGGCAGAACACTGAAGCTTTCTTT.

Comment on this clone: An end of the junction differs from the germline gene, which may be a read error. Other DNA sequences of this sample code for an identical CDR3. The CDR3 loop is CASSLDGGNQPQHF. The CDR3 DNA reads as TGCGCCAGTAGCTTGGACGGAGGCAATCAGCCCCAGCATTTT. The chain uses TRBV5-1 and TRBJ1-5, with D uncertain. This CDR3 region has 14 residues. CDR1 is SGHRS and CDR2 is YFSETQ in the germline V gene.

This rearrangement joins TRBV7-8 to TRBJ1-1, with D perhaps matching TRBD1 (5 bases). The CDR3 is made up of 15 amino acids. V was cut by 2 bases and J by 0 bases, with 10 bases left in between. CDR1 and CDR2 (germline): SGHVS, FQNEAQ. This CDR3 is CASSLKRQLNTEAFF. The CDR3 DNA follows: TGTGCCAGCAGCTTAAAACGACAGCTGAACACTGAAGCTTTCTTT.

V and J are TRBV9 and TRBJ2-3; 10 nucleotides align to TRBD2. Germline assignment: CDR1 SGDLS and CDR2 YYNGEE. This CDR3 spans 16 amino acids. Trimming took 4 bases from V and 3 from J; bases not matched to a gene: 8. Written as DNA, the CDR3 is TGTGCCAGCAGCTCTACGTCTAGCGGGGGTACAGATACGCAGTATTTT. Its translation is CASSSTSSGGTDTQYF.

CDR3 nucleotides: TGTGCCAGCTTCTTGGGGGGAATGCGAGCTTTCTTT. Its protein product is CASFLGGMRAFF. This chain connects TRBV5-8 to TRBJ1-1; tentative D call: TRBD1 (5 bases). The CDR3 is 12 amino acids. Per germline, CDR1 SGHTS and CDR2 YDEGEE. V lost 7 bases and J 10 bases, leaving 17 bases between the germline ends.

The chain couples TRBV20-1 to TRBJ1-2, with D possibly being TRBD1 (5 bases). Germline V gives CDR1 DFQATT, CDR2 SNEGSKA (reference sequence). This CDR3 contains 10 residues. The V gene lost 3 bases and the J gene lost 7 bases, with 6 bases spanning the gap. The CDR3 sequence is CSARRGGYTF. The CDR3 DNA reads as TGCAGTGCTAGGAGGGGTGGCTACACCTTC.

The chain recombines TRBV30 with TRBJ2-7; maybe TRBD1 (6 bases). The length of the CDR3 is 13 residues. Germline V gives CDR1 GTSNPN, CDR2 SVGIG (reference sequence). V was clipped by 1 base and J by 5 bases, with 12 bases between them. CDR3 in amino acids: CAWSATGYDEQYF. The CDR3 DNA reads TGTGCCTGGAGTGCTACAGGGTATGACGAGCAGTACTTC.

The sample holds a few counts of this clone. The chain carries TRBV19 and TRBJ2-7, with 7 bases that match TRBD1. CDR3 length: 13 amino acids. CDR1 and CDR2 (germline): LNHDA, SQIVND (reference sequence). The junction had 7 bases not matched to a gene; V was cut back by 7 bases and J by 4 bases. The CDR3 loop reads CASTGTETYEQYF. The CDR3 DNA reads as TGTGCCAGTACCGGGACAGAAACTTACGAGCAGTACTTC.

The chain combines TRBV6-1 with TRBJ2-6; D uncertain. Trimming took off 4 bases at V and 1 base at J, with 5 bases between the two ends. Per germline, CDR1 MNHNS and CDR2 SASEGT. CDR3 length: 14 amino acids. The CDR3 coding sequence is TGTGCCAGCAGTGTAGATTCTGGGGCCAACGTCCTGACTTTC. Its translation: CASSVDSGANVLTF.

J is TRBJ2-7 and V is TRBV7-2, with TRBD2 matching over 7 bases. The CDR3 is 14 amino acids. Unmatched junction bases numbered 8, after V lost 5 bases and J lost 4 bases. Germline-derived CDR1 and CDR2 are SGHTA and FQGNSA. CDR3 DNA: TGTGCCAGCAGCCCGTGGACTAGTCGGTACGAGCAGTACTTC. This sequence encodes CASSPWTSRYEQYF.

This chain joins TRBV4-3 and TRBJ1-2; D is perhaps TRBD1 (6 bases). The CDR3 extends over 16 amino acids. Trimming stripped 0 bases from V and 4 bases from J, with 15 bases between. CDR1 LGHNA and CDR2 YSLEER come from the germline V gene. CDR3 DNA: TGCGCCAGCAGCCAAGATTATGAGGGGGAGGTCTATGGCTACACCTTC. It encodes CASSQDYEGEVYGYTF.

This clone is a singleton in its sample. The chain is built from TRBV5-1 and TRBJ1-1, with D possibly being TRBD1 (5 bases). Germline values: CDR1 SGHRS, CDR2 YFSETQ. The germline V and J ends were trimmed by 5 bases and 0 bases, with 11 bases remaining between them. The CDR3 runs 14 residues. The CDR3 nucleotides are TGCGCCAGCAGTCTAGACAGTTTGAACACTGAAGCTTTCTTT. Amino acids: CASSLDSLNTEAFF.